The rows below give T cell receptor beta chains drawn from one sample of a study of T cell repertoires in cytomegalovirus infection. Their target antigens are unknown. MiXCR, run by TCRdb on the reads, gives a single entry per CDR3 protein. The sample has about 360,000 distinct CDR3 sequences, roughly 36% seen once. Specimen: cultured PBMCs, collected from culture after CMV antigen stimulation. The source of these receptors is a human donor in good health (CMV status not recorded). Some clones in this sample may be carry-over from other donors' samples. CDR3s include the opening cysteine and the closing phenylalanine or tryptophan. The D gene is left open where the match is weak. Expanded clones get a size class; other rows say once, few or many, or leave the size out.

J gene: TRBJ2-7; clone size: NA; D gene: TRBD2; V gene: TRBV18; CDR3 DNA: TGTGCCAGCTCACCGGGACTAGCGGTCTCCTACGAGCAGTACTTC; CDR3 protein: CASSPGLAVSYEQYF
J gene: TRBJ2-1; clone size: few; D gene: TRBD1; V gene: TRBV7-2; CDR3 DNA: TGTGCCATTACAGGGGGGCTTAACAATGAGCAGTTCTTC; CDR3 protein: CAITGGLNNEQFF
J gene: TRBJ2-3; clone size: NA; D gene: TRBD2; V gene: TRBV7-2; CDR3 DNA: TGTGCCAGCAGCTTCCTAGCGGGAGGGCCAATAGATACGCAGTATTTT; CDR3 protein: CASSFLAGGPIDTQYF
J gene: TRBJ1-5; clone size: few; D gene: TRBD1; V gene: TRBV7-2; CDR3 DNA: TGTGCCAGCAGCCCGAGGACAGGGCTATCAAATCAGCCCCAGCATTTT; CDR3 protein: CASSPRTGLSNQPQHF
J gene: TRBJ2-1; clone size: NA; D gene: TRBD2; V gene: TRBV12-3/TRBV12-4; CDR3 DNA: TGTGCCAGCAGTTTTTTAGCGGGGAGATTTGATGAGCAGTTCTTC; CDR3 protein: CASSFLAGRFDEQFF
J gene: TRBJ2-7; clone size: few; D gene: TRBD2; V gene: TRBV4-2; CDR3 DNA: TGTGCCAGCAGCCAAGAATTGGCGGGAGGGTCCTACGAGCAGTACTTC; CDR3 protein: CASSQELAGGSYEQYF
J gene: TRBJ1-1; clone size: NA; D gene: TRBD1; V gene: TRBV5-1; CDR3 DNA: TGCGCCAGCAGCCTTACCGGGACAGGGGGGGACACTGAAGCTTTCTTT; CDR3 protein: CASSLTGTGGDTEAFF
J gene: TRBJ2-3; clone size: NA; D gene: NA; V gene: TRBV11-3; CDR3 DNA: TGTGCCAGCAGCTTAATGCGGACTCCTAGCACAGATACGCAGTATTTT; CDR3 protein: CASSLMRTPSTDTQYF
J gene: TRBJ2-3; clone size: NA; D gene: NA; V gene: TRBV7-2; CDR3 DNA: TGTGCCAGCAGCTTAAACGGGAGTCCGTCAGATACGCAGTATTTT; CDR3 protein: CASSLNGSPSDTQYF
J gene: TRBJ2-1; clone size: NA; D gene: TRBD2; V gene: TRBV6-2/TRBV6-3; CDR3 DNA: TGTGCCAGCAGTCGGACCGGGACTAGCGGGAGTTGGGAGTTCTTC; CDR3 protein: CASSRTGTSGSWEFF
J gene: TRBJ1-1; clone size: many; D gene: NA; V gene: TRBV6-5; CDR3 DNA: TGTGCCAGCAGTCCGAGTGGAGTCTCGAACACTGAAGCTTTCTTT; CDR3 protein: CASSPSGVSNTEAFF